Given below is one TCR beta chain in context. Its target is unknown. The record originates from a study of beta chain features in type 1 diabetes. Notes on the study in general: Reads derived from cDNA could over-represent cells showing high TCR expression. The study found moderately but significantly shorter TCRB CDR3s in all four CD4+ subsets of Type 1 diabetes patients. A pattern of fewer insertions and more deletions at VDJ junctions was seen in type 1 diabetes patients.

Expressed TCRB transcripts were sequenced, since all the RNA that had been isolated was reverse transcribed. The table came from immunoSEQ multiplex PCR; TCRdb's copy has only in-frame clones and leaves some out. This table has under 350,000 clones, roughly a quarter appearing once. Trimming cost V 3 bases and J 4 bases; bases outside gene matches: 8. Germline assignment: CDR1 SGHRS and CDR2 YFSETQ. This CDR3 spans 15 amino acids. Sorting that relied on CD45RO/CCR7/CD25/CD127/CD95/CD27 yielded CD4+ naive, central memory, regulatory and stem cell-like memory cells. The J gene is TRBJ2-5, the V gene TRBV5-1; 8 positions agree with TRBD1. The receptor was derived from a woman in her thirties with type 1 diabetes. What was sequenced was naive CD4+ T cells from blood. The CDR3 spells CASSSRQGKGETQYF. In nucleotides, the CDR3 is TGCGCCAGCAGCTCAAGACAGGGGAAGGGAGAGACCCAGTACTTC.